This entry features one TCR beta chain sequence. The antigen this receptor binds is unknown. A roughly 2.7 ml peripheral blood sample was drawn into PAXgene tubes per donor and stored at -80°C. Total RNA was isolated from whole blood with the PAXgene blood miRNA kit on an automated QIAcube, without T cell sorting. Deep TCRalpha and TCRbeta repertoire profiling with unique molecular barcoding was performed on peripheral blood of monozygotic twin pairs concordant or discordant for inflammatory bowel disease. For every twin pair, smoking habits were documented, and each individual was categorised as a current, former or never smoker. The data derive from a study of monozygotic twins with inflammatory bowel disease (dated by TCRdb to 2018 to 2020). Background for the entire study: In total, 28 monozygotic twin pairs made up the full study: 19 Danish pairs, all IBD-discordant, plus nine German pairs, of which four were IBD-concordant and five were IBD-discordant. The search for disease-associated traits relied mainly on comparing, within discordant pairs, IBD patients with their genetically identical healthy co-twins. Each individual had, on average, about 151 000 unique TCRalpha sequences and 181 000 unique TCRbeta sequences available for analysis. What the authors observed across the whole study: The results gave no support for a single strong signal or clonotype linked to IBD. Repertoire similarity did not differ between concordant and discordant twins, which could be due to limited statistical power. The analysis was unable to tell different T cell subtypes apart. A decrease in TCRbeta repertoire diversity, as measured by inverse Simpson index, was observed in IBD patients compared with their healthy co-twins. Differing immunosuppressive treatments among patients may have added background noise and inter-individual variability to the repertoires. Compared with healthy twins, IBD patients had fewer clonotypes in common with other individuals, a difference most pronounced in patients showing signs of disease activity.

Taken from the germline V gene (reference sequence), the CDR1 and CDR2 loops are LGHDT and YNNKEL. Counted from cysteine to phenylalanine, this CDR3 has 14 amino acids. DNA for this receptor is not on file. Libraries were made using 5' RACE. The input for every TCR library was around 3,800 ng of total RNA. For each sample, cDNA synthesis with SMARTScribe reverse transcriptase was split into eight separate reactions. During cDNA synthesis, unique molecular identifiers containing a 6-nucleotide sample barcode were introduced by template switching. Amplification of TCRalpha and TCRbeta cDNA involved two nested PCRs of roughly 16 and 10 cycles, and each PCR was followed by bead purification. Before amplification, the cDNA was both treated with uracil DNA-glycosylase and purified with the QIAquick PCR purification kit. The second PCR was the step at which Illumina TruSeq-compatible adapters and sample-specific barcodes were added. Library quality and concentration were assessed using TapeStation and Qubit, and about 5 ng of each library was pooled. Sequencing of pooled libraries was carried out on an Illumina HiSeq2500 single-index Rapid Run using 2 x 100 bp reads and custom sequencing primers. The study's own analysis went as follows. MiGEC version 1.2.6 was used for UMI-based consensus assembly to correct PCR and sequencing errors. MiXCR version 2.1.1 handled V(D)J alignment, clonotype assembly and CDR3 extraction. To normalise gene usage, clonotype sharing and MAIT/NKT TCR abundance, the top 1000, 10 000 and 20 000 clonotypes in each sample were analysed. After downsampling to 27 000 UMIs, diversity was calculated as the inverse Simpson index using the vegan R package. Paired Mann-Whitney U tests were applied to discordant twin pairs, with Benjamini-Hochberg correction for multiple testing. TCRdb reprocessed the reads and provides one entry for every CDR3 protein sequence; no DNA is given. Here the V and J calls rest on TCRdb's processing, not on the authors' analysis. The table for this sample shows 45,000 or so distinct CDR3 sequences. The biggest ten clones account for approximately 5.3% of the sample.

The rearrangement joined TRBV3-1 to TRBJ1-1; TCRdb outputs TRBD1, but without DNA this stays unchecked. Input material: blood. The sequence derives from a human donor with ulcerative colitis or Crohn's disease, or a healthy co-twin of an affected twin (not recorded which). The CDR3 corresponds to CASSQGGVNTEAFF.